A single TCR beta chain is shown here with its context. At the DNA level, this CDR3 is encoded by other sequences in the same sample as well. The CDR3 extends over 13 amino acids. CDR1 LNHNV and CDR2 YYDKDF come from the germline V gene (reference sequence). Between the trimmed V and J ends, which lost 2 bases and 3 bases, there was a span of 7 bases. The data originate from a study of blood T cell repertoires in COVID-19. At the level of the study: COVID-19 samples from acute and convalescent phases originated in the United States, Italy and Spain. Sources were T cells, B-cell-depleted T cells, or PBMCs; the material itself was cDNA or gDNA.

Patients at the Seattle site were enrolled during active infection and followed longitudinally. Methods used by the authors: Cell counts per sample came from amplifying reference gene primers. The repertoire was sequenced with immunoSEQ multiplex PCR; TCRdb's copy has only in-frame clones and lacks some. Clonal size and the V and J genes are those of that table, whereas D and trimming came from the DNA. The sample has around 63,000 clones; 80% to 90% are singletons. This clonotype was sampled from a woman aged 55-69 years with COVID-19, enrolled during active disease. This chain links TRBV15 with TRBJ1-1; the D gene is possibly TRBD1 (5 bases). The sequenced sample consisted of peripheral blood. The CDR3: CATSRSRDTEAFF. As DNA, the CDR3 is TGTGCCACCAGCAGATCCAGGGACACTGAAGCTTTCTTT.